A selection of T cell receptor beta chains follows, all from one sample in a study of T-cell reconstitution after alpha-beta-depleted transplantation in children. A single record per CDR3 protein comes from TCRdb applying MiXCR to the PCR reads. The repertoire holds around 450,000 distinct CDR3 sequences, with around 15% as singletons. The starting material was PBMCs, mostly from graft donor cells, obtained 360 days after TCRalphabeta/CD19-depleted stem cell transplant. The receptors derive from a boy under two years old who had a stem cell transplant for Wiskott-Aldrich syndrome, so the T cells may come from the graft donor. Both conserved end residues are part of each CDR3. The D gene is left open where the match is weak. The size entry is marked missing in some rows and otherwise reads once, few, many or a size class.

j_gene,abundance,v_gene,d_gene,CDR3aa,CDR3nt
TRBJ2-1,NA,TRBV20-1,TRBD2,CSAPSLTSGRANEQFF,TGCAGTGCTCCCTCCTTGACTAGCGGGAGGGCGAATGAGCAGTTCTTC
TRBJ2-1,NA,TRBV4-3,TRBD2,CASSQGGWTSGRAGRNEQFF,TGCGCCAGCAGCCAAGGGGGGTGGACTAGCGGGAGGGCCGGGAGGAATGAGCAGTTCTTC
TRBJ1-6,few,TRBV5-1,NA,CASSFGSLSPSPLHF,TGCGCCAGCAGCTTCGGCAGTTTGTCCCCATCACCCCTCCACTTT
TRBJ1-4,many,TRBV2,NA,CASSEGQGRGEKLFF,TGTGCCAGCAGTGAGGGGCAGGGACGAGGAGAAAAACTGTTTTTT
TRBJ2-1,NA,TRBV7-9,TRBD2,CASSSGKLAGVNNEQFF,TGTGCCAGCAGCTCCGGGAAACTAGCGGGAGTCAACAATGAGCAGTTCTTC
TRBJ2-7,few,TRBV28,NA,CASSLSLGVVVGGLYEQYF,TGTGCCAGCAGTTTAAGTTTGGGGGTTGTGGTGGGAGGTCTTTACGAGCAGTACTTC
TRBJ1-4,few,TRBV7-2,TRBD1,CASSFRDSPGGKLFF,TGTGCCAGCAGTTTTAGGGACAGCCCAGGAGGGAAACTGTTTTTT
TRBJ2-5,NA,TRBV20-1,NA,CSAVASGKETQYF,TGCAGTGCTGTCGCTTCAGGGAAAGAGACCCAGTACTTC
TRBJ2-2,NA,TRBV5-5,TRBD2,CASSSGLANTGELFF,TGTGCCAGCAGCTCCGGACTAGCGAACACCGGGGAGCTGTTTTTT
TRBJ2-6,NA,TRBV2,TRBD1,CASSKRHPGGASLAAGANVLTF,TGTGCCAGCAGTAAACGACACCCAGGGGGCGCGTCGCTCGCGGCAGGGGCCAACGTCCTGACTTTC
TRBJ2-1,once,TRBV28,TRBD1,CASKEGGPREQFF,TGTGCCAGCAAAGAAGGGGGCCCTAGGGAGCAGTTCTTC
TRBJ2-4,NA,TRBV12-3/TRBV12-4,NA,CASSGAGLALAKNIQYF,TGTGCCAGCTCAGGGGCCGGATTGGCCCTAGCCAAAAACATTCAGTACTTC
TRBJ1-6,NA,TRBV15,NA,CATSRGGRSNSPLHF,TGTGCCACCAGCAGAGGTGGGCGCTCGAATTCACCCCTCCACTTT
TRBJ2-7,few,TRBV20-1,NA,CSARGQVISYEQYF,TGCAGTGCTAGAGGACAGGTCATCTCCTACGAGCAGTACTTC
TRBJ1-1,many,TRBV5-1,TRBD1,CASSLDPRTGGKTFF,TGCGCCAGCAGCTTGGACCCACGGACAGGGGGCAAAACTTTCTTT
TRBJ2-5,many,TRBV28,TRBD2,CASSRGGFKETQYF,TGTGCCAGCAGTCGGGGGGGGTTCAAAGAGACCCAGTACTTC
TRBJ1-1,once,TRBV6-2/TRBV6-3,NA,CASSYASLGNTETFF,TGTGCCAGCAGTTACGCATCCCTGGGGAACACTGAAACTTTCTTT
TRBJ2-1,NA,TRBV5-4,TRBD2,CASRPFWGGNNEQFF,TGTGCCAGCAGACCCTTCTGGGGAGGGAACAATGAGCAGTTCTTC
TRBJ2-7,NA,TRBV7-8,TRBD2,CASSLALGRATYEQYF,TGTGCCAGCAGCTTAGCCCTCGGGAGGGCCACCTACGAGCAGTACTTC
TRBJ2-3,NA,TRBV6-1,NA,CASSPNFRASLTDTQYF,TGTGCCAGCAGTCCTAACTTCCGGGCTTCTCTCACAGATACGCAGTATTTT
TRBJ2-5,few,TRBV5-1,NA,CASSLWEPFQETQYF,TGCGCCAGCAGCTTGTGGGAGCCTTTTCAAGAGACCCAGTACTTC
TRBJ2-1,few,TRBV5-1,NA,CASASSGYNEQFF,TGCGCCAGTGCTTCCTCTGGGTACAATGAGCAGTTCTTC
TRBJ2-2,many,TRBV4-1,TRBD1,CASSGHRGDTGELFF,TGCGCCAGCAGCGGGCACAGGGGGGACACCGGGGAGCTGTTTTTT
TRBJ2-3,NA,TRBV5-1,TRBD1,CASSVRTGGLNTQYF,TGCGCCAGCAGCGTTAGGACAGGGGGCCTAAATACGCAGTATTTT
TRBJ2-2,NA,TRBV12-3/TRBV12-4,TRBD2,CASRHSGNVRTGELFF,TGTGCCAGCAGACACAGCGGGAATGTTAGAACCGGGGAGCTGTTTTTT
TRBJ1-4,many,TRBV20-1,NA,CSATKGGSNEKLFF,TGCAGTGCGACCAAAGGGGGTTCTAATGAAAAACTGTTTTTT
TRBJ2-7,few,TRBV9,NA,CASSVDGASHEQYF,TGTGCCAGCAGCGTAGACGGGGCAAGCCACGAGCAGTACTTC
TRBJ2-5,NA,TRBV5-1,NA,CASSLGSQGTTRGQETQYF,TGCGCCAGCAGCTTGGGTTCGCAGGGGACGACGCGGGGACAAGAGACCCAGTACTTC
TRBJ2-2,NA,TRBV10-3,TRBD2,CAIRHTSGGTGELFF,TGTGCCATCAGGCACACTAGCGGGGGGACCGGGGAGCTGTTTTTT
TRBJ2-6,NA,TRBV2,TRBD1,CASRGQPSGANVLTF,TGTGCCAGCCGGGGACAGCCCTCTGGGGCCAACGTCCTGACTTTC
TRBJ1-1,NA,TRBV7-6,NA,CASSLTGHLNTEAFF,TGTGCCAGCAGCTTAACGGGACACCTGAACACTGAAGCTTTCTTT
TRBJ2-1,many,TRBV7-9,NA,CASSLTEFF,TGTGCCAGCAGCTTAACCGAGTTCTTC
TRBJ2-7,many,TRBV27,NA,CASSPLAGGPYEQYF,TGTGCCAGCTCACCATTAGCAGGGGGGCCCTACGAGCAGTACTTC
TRBJ2-1,NA,TRBV5-1,TRBD2,CASKVTGGTYNEQFF,TGCGCCAGCAAAGTGACGGGGGGGACCTACAATGAGCAGTTCTTC
TRBJ2-5,NA,TRBV3-1,TRBD2,CASSSFSRGEETQYF,TGTGCCAGCAGCTCTTTTTCGCGGGGGGAGGAGACCCAGTACTTC
TRBJ2-2,once,TRBV5-1,NA,CASSLSPGLPTGELFF,TGCGCCAGCAGCTTATCCCCGGGACTTCCCACCGGGGAGCTGTTTTTT
TRBJ2-6,few,TRBV7-9,TRBD1,CASSHRGDGANVLTF,TGTGCCAGCAGCCACAGGGGGGACGGGGCCAACGTCCTGACTTTC
TRBJ2-5,NA,TRBV29-1,TRBD1,CSVRNLGQGGSGETQYF,TGCAGCGTGAGGAACCTAGGACAGGGAGGCTCGGGGGAGACCCAGTACTTC
TRBJ2-5,NA,TRBV5-1,NA,CASSLDAGTETQYF,TGCGCCAGCAGCTTGGATGCGGGTACGGAGACCCAGTACTTC
TRBJ2-1,few,TRBV7-2,NA,CASSWTPGPNEQFF,TGTGCCAGCAGCTGGACTCCCGGGCCCAATGAGCAGTTCTTC
TRBJ2-1,NA,TRBV2,TRBD2,CASSASGGAGDEQFF,TGTGCCAGCAGTGCGAGCGGGGGGGCCGGGGATGAGCAGTTCTTC
TRBJ1-5,NA,TRBV4-1,NA,CASSQAGYSNQPQHF,TGCGCCAGCAGCCAAGCTGGGTATAGCAATCAGCCCCAGCATTTT
TRBJ2-7,once,TRBV4-1,TRBD2,CASSQEPGLADYEQYF,TGCGCCAGCAGCCAAGAACCGGGACTAGCTGACTACGAGCAGTACTTC
TRBJ2-6,NA,TRBV2,TRBD1,CASSARGQGGFGANVLTF,TGTGCCAGCAGTGCCCGAGGACAGGGAGGTTTTGGGGCCAACGTCCTGACTTTC
TRBJ2-7,few,TRBV30,NA,CAQEVGGYEQYF,TGTGCTCAAGAGGTAGGGGGGTACGAGCAGTACTTC
TRBJ2-1,NA,TRBV6-1,TRBD2,CASSRIAGATYNEQFF,TGTGCCAGCAGCCGCATAGCGGGGGCCACCTACAATGAGCAGTTCTTC
TRBJ2-1,few,TRBV5-1,TRBD2,CASSLTSGGGYNEQFF,TGCGCCAGCAGCCTGACTAGCGGGGGGGGATACAATGAGCAGTTCTTC
TRBJ2-7,many,TRBV2,NA,CASSDSSYEQYF,TGTGCCAGCAGTGATTCATCCTACGAGCAGTACTTC
TRBJ2-5,NA,TRBV12-3/TRBV12-4,TRBD2,CASSLGGGGRKTQYF,TGTGCCAGCAGTTTAGGAGGCGGGGGGAGGAAGACCCAGTACTTC
TRBJ2-5,NA,TRBV20-1,NA,CSARETSRQETQYF,TGCAGTGCTAGAGAAACTAGTCGCCAAGAGACCCAGTACTTC
TRBJ2-2,few,TRBV2,TRBD1,CASSDRQGWPTGELFF,TGTGCCAGCAGTGATCGACAGGGCTGGCCCACCGGGGAGCTGTTTTTT
TRBJ2-3,NA,TRBV12-3/TRBV12-4,NA,CASSLGEMWTDTQYF,TGTGCCAGCAGTTTAGGGGAGATGTGGACAGATACGCAGTATTTT
TRBJ2-7,NA,TRBV29-1,TRBD1,CSVNTRDRGYEQYF,TGCAGCGTAAATACCCGGGACAGGGGCTACGAGCAGTACTTC
TRBJ2-7,NA,TRBV11-2,NA,CASSFSGRSSSYEQYF,TGTGCCAGCAGCTTTTCGGGACGGTCAAGCTCCTACGAGCAGTACTTC
TRBJ2-1,NA,TRBV5-1,NA,CASSHEKPGAYKYNEQFF,TGCGCCAGCAGCCATGAAAAACCAGGGGCCTACAAGTACAATGAGCAGTTCTTC
TRBJ1-6,few,TRBV5-1,NA,CASSLGVSPPTGSTHF,TGCGCCAGCAGCTTGGGCGTAAGTCCCCCCACCGGCAGTACCCACTTT
TRBJ2-2,NA,TRBV29-1,NA,CSVETHNTGELFF,TGCAGCGTGGAGACCCATAACACCGGGGAGCTGTTTTTT